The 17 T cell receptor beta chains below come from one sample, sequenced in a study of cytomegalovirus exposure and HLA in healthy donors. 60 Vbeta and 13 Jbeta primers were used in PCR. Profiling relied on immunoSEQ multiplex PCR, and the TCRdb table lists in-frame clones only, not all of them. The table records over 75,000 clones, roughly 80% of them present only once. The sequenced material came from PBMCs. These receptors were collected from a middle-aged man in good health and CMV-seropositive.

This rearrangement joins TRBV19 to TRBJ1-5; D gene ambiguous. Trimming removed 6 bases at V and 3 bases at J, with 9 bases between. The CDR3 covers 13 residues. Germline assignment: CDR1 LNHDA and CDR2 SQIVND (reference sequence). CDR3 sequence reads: CASSPGINQPQHF. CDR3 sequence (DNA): TGTGCCAGTAGCCCCGGGATCAATCAGCCCCAGCATTTT.

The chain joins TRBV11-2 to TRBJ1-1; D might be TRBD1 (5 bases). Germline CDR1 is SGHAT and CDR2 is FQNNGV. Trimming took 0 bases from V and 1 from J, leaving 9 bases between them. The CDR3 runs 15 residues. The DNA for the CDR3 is TGTGCCAGCAGCTTAGATCAGGGTAAGAACACTGAAGCTTTCTTT. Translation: CASSLDQGKNTEAFF.

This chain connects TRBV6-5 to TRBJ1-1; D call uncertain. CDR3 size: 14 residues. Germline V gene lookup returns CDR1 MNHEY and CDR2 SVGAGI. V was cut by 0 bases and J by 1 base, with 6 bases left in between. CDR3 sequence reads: CASSYSRSNTEAFF. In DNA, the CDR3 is TGTGCCAGCAGTTACTCGCGGTCGAACACTGAAGCTTTCTTT.

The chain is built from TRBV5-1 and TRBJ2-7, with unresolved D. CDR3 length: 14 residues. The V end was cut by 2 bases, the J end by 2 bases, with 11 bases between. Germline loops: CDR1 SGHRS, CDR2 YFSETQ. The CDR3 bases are TGCGCCAGCAGCTTTTTCAGCGCAGCCTACGAGCAGTACTTC. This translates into CASSFFSAAYEQYF.

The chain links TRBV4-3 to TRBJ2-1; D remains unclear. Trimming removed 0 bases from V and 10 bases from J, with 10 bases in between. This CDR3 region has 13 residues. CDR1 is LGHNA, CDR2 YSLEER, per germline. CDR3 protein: CASSQDVSAEQFF. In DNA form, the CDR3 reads TGCGCCAGCAGCCAAGATGTCAGCGCCGAGCAGTTCTTC.

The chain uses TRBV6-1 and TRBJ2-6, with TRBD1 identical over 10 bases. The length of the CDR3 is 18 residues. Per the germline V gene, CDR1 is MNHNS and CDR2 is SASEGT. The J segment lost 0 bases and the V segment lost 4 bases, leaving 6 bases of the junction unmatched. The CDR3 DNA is TGTGCCAGCAGTGCTTGGGGACAGGGGCCCTCTGGGGCCAACGTCCTGACTTTC. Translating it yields CASSAWGQGPSGANVLTF.

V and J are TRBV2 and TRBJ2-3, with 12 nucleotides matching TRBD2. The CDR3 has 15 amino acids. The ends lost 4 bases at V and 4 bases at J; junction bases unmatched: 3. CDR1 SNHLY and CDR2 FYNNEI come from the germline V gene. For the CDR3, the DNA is TGTGCCAGCAGTGGGCCTAGCGGGAGGGCAGATACGCAGTATTTT. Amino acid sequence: CASSGPSGRADTQYF.

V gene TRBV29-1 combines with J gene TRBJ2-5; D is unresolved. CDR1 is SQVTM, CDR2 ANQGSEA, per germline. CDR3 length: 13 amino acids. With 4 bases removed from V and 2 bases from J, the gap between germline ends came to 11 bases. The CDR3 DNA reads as TGCAGCGTTGCAAAAACTCGGCAAGAGACCCAGTACTTC. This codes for CSVAKTRQETQYF.

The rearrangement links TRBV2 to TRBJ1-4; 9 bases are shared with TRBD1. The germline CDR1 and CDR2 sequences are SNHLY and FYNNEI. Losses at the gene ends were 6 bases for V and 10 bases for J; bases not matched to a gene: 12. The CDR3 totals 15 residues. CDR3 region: CASSSTDRGAVKLFF. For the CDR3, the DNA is TGTGCCAGCAGCTCTACGGACAGGGGCGCGGTAAAACTGTTTTTT.

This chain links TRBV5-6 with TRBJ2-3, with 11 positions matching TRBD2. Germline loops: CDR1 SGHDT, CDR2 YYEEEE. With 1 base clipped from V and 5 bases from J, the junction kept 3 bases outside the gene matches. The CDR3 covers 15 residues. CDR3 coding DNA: TGTGCCAGCAGCTTGCTAGCGGGGGGCAAAGATACGCAGTATTTT. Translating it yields CASSLLAGGKDTQYF.

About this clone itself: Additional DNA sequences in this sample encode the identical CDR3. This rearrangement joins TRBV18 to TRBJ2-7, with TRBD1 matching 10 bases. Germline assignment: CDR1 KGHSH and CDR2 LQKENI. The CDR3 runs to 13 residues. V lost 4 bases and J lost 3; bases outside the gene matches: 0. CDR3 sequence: CASSRTGGYEQYF. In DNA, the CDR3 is TGTGCCAGCTCACGGACAGGGGGCTACGAGCAGTACTTC.

The CDR3 DNA is TGTGCCAGCAGCGGCCCTGGCTCAATTCCGAACACCGGGGAGCTGTTTTTT. This encodes CASSGPGSIPNTGELFF. This chain joins TRBV9 and TRBJ2-2; no definite D call. Per the germline V gene, CDR1 is SGDLS and CDR2 is YYNGEE. The V and J ends lost 3 bases and 0 bases respectively, with 15 bases between them. CDR3 length: 17 residues.

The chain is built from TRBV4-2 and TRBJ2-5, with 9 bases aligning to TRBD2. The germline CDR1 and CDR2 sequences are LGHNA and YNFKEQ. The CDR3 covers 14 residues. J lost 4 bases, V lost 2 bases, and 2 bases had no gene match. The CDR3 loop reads CASSQPTSGETQYF. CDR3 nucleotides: TGTGCCAGCAGCCAACCGACTAGCGGAGAGACCCAGTACTTC.

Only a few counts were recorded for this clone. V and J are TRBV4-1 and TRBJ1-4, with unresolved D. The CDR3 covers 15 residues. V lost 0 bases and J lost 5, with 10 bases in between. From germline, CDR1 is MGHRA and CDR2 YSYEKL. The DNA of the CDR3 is TGCGCCAGCAGCCAAGATGTCATCGGGAATGAAAAACTGTTTTTT. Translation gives CASSQDVIGNEKLFF.

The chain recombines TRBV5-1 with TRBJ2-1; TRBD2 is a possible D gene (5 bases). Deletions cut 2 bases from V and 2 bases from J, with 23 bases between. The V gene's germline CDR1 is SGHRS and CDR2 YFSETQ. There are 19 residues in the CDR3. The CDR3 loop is CASSFPIGPAIAPYNEQFF. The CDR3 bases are TGCGCCAGCAGCTTCCCTATTGGCCCGGCTATAGCGCCCTACAATGAGCAGTTCTTC. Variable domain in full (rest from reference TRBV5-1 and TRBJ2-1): KAGVTQTPRYLIKTRGQQVTLSCSPISGHRSVSWYQQTPGQGLQFLFEYFSETQRNKGNFPGRFSGRQFSNSRSEMNVSTLELGDSALYLCASSFPIGPAIAPYNEQFFGPGTRLTVL.

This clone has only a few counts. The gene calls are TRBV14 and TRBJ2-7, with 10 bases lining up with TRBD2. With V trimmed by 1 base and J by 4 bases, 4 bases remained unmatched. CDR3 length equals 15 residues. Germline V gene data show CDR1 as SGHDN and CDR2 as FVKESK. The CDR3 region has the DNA TGTGCCAGCAGCCAAGGGGGGACTAGCGCTTACGAGCAGTACTTC. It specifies CASSQGGTSAYEQYF.

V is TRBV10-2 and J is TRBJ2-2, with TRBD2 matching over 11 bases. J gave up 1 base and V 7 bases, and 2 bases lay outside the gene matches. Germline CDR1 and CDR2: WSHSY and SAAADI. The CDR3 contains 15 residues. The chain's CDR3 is CASTGTSGNTGELFF. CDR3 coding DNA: TGCGCCAGCACTGGGACTAGCGGGAACACCGGGGAGCTGTTTTTT.